The clone carrying this TCR beta chain appeared a few times. Its antigen is currently unknown. The V gene's germline CDR1 is DFQATT and CDR2 SNEGSKA (reference sequence). The CDR3 is made up of 12 amino acids. V was clipped by 6 bases and J by 2 bases, with 10 bases between them. This record belongs to a study of CD8 T cells in ankylosing spondylitis. Study results and limitations: Certain motif variants had earlier appeared in reactive arthritis synovial fluid and blood. Typical of ankylosing spondylitis blood, it appeared, was a TCR beta motif of eight highly homologous variants.

TCRdb passed the 5' RACE reads through MiXCR, listing each CDR3 protein once. The sample lists 350,000 or so distinct CDR3 sequences; roughly 8% were seen once. The rearrangement links TRBV20-1 to TRBJ1-2; the D gene is possibly TRBD1 (5 bases). The sequence derives from a male donor with ankylosing spondylitis. Input material: blood, either unsorted or a sorted T cell fraction (not recorded which). The CDR3 nucleotides are TGCAGTGCCTCGACAGACAACTATGGCTACACCTTC. Its translation: CSASTDNYGYTF.